Reported below is one TCR beta chain. Assay used: immunoSEQ multiplex PCR; TCRdb lists only in-frame clones, some missing. In the table there are 210,000 or so clones, 80% to 90% of which are singletons. The data are from a study of blood T cell repertoires in COVID-19. This CDR3 has 16 residues. Trimming removed 4 bases from V and 2 bases from J; junction bases left unmatched: 11. The germline gives CDR1 LGHDT, CDR2 YNNKEL (reference sequence). The sequencing sample was made of peripheral blood. This clonotype was obtained from a woman of 80 years or more with acute or convalescent COVID-19. The genes are TRBV3-1 (or the pseudogene TRBV3-2) and TRBJ2-7; 7 bases agree with TRBD1. Written as DNA, the CDR3 is TGTGCCAGCAGCCGGGACAGCTACCCACCTACCTACGAGCAGTACTTC. Translating gives CASSRDSYPPTYEQYF.